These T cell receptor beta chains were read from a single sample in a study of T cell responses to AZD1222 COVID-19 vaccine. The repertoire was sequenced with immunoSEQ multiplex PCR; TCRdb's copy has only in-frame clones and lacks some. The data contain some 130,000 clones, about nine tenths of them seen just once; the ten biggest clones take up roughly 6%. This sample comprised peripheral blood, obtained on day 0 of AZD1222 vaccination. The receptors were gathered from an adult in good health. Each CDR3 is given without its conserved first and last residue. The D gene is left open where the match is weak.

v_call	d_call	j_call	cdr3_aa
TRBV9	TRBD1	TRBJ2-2	ASSIRDRNTGELF
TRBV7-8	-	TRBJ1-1	ASSPPQDMNTEAF
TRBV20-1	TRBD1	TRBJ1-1	SASPGGTEAF
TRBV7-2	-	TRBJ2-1	ASSLGEASYNEQF
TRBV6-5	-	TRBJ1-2	ASKSRHYGYT
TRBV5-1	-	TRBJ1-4	ASSLGQLNEKLF
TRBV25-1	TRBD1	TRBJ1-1	ASSGTGGTEAF
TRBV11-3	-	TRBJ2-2	ASSRTIGGELF
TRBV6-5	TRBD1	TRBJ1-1	AGGQGGFMNTEAF
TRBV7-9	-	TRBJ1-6	ASSAKGSSYNSPLH
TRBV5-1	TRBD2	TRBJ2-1	ASQTLAGAHNEQF
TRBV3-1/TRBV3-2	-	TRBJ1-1	ASSRGGRGNTEAF
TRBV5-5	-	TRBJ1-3	ASSFDRSTGNTIY
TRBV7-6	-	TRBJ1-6	ASSAAGNNSPLH
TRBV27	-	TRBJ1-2	ASSQGLVYGYT
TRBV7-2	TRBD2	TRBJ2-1	ASSSPQGLAGVYNEQF
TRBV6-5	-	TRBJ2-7	ASRSTLIYEQY
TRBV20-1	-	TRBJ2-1	SARNNEQF
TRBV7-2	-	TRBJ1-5	ASSLIAGNQPQH